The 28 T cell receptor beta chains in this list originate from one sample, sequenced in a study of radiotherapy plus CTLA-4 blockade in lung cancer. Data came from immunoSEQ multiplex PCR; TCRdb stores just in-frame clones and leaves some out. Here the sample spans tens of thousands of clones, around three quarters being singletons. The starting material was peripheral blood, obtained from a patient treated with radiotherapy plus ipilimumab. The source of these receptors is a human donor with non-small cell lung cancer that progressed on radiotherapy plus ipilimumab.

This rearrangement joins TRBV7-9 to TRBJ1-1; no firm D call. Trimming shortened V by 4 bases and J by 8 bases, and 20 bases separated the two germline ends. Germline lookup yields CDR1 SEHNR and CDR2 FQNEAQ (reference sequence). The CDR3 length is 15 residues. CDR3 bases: TGTGCCAGCAGCTCCCAAGCGAACCCCACTGGCGAAGCTTTCTTT. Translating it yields CASSSQANPTGEAFF.

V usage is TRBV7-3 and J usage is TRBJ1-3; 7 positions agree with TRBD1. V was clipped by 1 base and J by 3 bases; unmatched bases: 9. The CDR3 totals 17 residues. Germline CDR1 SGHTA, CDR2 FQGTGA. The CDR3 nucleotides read TGTGCCAGCAGCTTAATGGGGGCAGGGGGTTTTGGAAACACCATATATTTT. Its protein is CASSLMGAGGFGNTIYF.

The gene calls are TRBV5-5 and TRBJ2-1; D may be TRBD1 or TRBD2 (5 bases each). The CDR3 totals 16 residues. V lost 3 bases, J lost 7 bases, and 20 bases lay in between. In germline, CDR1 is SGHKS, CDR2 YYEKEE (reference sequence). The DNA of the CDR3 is TGTGCCAGCAGCTCTGACGGGACCCGAGCCCGAAATGAGCAGTTCTTC. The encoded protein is CASSSDGTRARNEQFF.

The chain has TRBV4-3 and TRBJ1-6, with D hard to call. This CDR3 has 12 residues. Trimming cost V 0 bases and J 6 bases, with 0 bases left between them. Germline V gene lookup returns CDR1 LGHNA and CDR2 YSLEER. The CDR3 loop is CASSQDNSPLHF. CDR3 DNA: TGCGCCAGCAGCCAAGATAATTCACCCCTCCACTTT.

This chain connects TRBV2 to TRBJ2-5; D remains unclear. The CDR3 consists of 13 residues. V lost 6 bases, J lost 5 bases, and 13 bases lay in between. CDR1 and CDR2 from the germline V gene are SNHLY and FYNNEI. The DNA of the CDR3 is TGTGCCAGCAGAGTGGCCAGAGCGGAGACCCAGTACTTC. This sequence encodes CASRVARAETQYF. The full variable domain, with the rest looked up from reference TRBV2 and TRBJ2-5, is EPEVTQTPSHQVTQMGQEVILRCVPISNHLYFYWYRQILGQKVEFLVSFYNNEISEKSEIFDDQFSVERPDGSNFTLKIRSTKLEDSAMYFCASRVARAETQYFGPGTRLLVL.

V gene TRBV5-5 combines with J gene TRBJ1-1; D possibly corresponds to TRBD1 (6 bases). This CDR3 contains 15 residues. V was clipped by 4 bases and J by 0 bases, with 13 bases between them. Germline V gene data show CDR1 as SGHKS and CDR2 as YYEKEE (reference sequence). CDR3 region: CASSRAGDMNTEAFF. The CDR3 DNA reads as TGTGCCAGCAGCAGAGCTGGGGACATGAACACTGAAGCTTTCTTT.

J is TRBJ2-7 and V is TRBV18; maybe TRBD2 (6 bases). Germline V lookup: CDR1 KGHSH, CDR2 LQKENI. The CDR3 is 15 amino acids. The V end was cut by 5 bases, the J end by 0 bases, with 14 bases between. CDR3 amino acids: CASSVSGLSSYEQYF. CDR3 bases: TGTGCCAGCTCAGTTAGCGGACTAAGCTCCTACGAGCAGTACTTC.

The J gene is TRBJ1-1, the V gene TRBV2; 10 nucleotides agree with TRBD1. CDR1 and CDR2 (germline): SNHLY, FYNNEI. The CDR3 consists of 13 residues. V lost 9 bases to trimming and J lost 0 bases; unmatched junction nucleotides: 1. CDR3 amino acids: CASGQGVNTEAFF. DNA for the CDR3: TGTGCCAGTGGACAGGGGGTGAACACTGAAGCTTTCTTT.

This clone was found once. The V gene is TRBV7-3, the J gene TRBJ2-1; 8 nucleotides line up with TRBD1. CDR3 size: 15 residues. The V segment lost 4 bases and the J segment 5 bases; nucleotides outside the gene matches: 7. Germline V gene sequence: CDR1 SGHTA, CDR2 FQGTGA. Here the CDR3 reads CASSSGQGTHNEQFF. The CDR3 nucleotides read TGTGCCAGCAGCTCAGGACAGGGAACCCACAATGAGCAGTTCTTC. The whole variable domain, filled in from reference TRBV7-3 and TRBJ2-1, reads GAGVSQTPSNKVTEKGKYVELRCDPISGHTALYWYRQSLGQGPEFLIYFQGTGAADDSGLPNDRFFAVRPEGSVSTLKIQRTERGDSAVYLCASSSGQGTHNEQFFGPGTRLTVL.

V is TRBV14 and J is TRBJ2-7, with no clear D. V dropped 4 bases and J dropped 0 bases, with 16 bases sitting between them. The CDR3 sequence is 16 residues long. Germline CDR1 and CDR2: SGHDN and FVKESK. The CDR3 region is CASSPNPGQASYEQYF. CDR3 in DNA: TGTGCCAGCAGCCCCAACCCGGGCCAAGCCTCCTACGAGCAGTACTTC.

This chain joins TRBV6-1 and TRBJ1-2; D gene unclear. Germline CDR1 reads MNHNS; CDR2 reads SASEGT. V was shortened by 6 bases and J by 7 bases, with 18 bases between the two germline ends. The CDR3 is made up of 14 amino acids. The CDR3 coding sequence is TGTGCCAGCAGGGCACGGGAGGGAGGAATTGGCTACACCTTC. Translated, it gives CASRAREGGIGYTF.

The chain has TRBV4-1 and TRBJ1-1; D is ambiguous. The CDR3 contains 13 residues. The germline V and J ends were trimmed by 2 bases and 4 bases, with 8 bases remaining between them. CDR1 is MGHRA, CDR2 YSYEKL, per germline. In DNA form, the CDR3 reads TGCGCCAGCAGCCAACTTTCGGGCACTGAAGCTTTCTTT. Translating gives CASSQLSGTEAFF.

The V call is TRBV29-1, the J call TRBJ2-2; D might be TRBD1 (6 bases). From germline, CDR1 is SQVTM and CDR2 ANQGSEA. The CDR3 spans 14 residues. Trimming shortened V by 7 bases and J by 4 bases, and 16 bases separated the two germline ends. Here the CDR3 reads CSGGQSPITGELFF. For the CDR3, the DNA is TGCAGCGGCGGACAGTCCCCGATCACCGGGGAGCTGTTTTTT.

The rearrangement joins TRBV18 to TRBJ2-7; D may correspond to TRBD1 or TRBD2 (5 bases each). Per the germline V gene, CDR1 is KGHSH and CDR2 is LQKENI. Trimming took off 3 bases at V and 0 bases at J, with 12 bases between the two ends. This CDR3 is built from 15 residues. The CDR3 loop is CASSPSGRVSYEQYF. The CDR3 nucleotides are TGTGCCAGCTCACCTTCGGGGCGCGTCTCCTACGAGCAGTACTTC.

In DNA form, the CDR3 reads TGTGCCAGCTCACCAACTAGCGGGAGGAATAATGAGCAGTTCTTC. Translating it yields CASSPTSGRNNEQFF. The chain joins TRBV18 to TRBJ2-1; TRBD2 matches at 12 bases. This CDR3 region has 15 residues. V lost 2 bases to trimming and J lost 7 bases; unmatched junction nucleotides: 3. Germline assignment: CDR1 KGHSH and CDR2 LQKENI.

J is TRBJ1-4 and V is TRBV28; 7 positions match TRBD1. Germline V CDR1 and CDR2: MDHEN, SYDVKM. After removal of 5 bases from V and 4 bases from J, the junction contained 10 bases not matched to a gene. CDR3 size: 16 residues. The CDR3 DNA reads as TGTGCCAGCAGTATAATTCCGGGACAGCTTAATGAAAAACTGTTTTTT. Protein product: CASSIIPGQLNEKLFF.

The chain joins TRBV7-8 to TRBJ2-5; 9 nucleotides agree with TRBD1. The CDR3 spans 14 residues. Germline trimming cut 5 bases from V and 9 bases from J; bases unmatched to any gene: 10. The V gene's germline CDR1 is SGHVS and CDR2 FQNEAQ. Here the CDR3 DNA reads TGTGCCAGCAGCCCCTACGGGACAGGGATTTCCCAGTACTTC. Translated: CASSPYGTGISQYF.

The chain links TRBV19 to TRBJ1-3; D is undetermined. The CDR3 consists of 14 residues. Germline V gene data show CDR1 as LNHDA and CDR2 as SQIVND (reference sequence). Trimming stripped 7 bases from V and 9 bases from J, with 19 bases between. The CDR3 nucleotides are TGTGCCAGTACCCTCCAATCGGCCGGGCGCACCATATATTTT. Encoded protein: CASTLQSAGRTIYF.

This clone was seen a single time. The CDR3 loop is CASSLASANTGELFF. CDR3 DNA sequence: TGTGCCAGCAGCTTGGCTAGCGCGAACACCGGGGAGCTGTTTTTT. The V and J genes are TRBV5-4 and TRBJ2-2; TRBD2 might be the D (6 bases). The CDR3 covers 15 residues. Trimming cost V 0 bases and J 0 bases, with 6 bases left between them. From germline, CDR1 is SGHNT and CDR2 YYREEE (reference sequence).

The DNA for the CDR3 is TGTGCCAGCAGCTTAGAAAAGGGACAGGGGGCAGAGACCCAGTACTTC. Amino acid sequence: CASSLEKGQGAETQYF. The chain couples TRBV7-9 to TRBJ2-5; 12 bases agree with TRBD1. V lost 1 base to trimming and J lost 4 bases; unmatched junction nucleotides: 4. This CDR3 comprises 16 residues. The germline V gene has CDR1 SEHNR and CDR2 FQNEAQ (reference sequence).

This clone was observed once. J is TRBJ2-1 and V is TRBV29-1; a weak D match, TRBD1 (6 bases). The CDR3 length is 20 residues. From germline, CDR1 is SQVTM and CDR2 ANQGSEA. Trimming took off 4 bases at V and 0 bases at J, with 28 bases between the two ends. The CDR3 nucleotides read TGCAGCGTTGGAGGAAGTCAGGGGTCGCTCGGGGTGAGCTCCTACAATGAGCAGTTCTTC. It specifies CSVGGSQGSLGVSSYNEQFF.

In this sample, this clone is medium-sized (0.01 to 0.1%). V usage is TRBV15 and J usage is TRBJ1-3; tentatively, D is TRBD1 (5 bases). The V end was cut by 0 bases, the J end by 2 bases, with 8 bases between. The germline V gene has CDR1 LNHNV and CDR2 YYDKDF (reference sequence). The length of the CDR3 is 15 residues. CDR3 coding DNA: TGTGCCACCAGCAGAGACAGGGACCCTGGAAACACCATATATTTT. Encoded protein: CATSRDRDPGNTIYF.

Here the CDR3 DNA reads TGTGCCAGCAGTTTAGTCTCGGAGGGGGGAGTGGGACCCCAGCATTTT. This encodes CASSLVSEGGVGPQHF. The chain has TRBV28 and TRBJ1-5, with D tentatively TRBD1 (6 bases). The CDR3 spans 16 residues. Germline CDR1 is MDHEN and CDR2 is SYDVKM. Trimming cost V 2 bases and J 10 bases, with 21 bases left between them.

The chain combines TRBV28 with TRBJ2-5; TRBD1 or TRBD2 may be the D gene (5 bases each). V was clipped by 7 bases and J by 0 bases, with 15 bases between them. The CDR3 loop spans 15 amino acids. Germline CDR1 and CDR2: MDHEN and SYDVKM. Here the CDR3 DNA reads TGTGCCAGCAACTGGGGGTCGCGGGACCAAGAGACCCAGTACTTC. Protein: CASNWGSRDQETQYF.

CDR3 bases: TGTGCCAGTACCCCTGGACGGACAAGAAACACCATATATTTT. Translating it yields CASTPGRTRNTIYF. The rearrangement links TRBV19 to TRBJ1-3, with D perhaps TRBD1 (5 bases). CDR1 is LNHDA and CDR2 is SQIVND in the germline V gene (reference sequence). The CDR3 totals 14 residues. Trimming removed 7 bases at V and 5 bases at J, with 15 bases between.

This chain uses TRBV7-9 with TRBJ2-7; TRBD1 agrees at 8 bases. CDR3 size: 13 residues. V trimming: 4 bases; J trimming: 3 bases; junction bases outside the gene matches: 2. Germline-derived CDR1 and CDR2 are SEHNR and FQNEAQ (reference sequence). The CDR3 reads CASSSTGGYEQYF. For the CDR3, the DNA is TGTGCCAGCAGCTCAACAGGGGGCTACGAGCAGTACTTC.

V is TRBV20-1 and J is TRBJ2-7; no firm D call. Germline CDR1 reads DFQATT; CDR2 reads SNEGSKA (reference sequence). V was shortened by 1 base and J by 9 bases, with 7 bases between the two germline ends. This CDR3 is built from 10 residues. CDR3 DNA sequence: TGCAGTGCTAGAGTCGGTAGGCAGTACTTC. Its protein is CSARVGRQYF.

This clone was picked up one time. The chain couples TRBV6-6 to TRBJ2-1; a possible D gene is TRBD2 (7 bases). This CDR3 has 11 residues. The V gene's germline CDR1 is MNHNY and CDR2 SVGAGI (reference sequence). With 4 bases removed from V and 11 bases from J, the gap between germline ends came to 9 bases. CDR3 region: CASSLGGQQFF. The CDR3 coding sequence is TGTGCCAGCAGTTTGGGGGGGCAGCAGTTCTTC.